This T cell receptor (beta chain) comes out of a study of shared clonotypes between healthy human individuals. In the source study's methods: Junction-only immunoSEQ data arrived without quality scores, meaning filtering differed. This table comes from immunoSEQ multiplex PCR, and its TCRdb copy is limited to in-frame clones, with some not included. V and J calls and clone size are given by that table; D and trimming were obtained from the DNA. There are about 2.1 million clones in the sample; just over 90% occur only once, and under 2% lies in the top ten. Naive CD8 cells were CD45RO-negative, positively selected for CCR7, excluding terminally differentiated effector memory CD45RA+ cells. All the donors were Caucasian adults who lived in Nashville, Tennessee. Deletions cut 5 bases from V and 3 bases from J, with 25 bases between. The germline gives CDR1 SGHAT, CDR2 FQNNGV. The CDR3 has 18 residues.

The sequence was obtained from a man aged 18 to 35 in good health. Some clones in this sample may be carry-over from other donors' samples. V usage is TRBV11-2 and J usage is TRBJ1-2, with a weak D call TRBD1 (6 bases). Sequencing used naive CD8+ T cells from PBMCs. The CDR3 coding sequence is TGTGCCAGCAGCCATCATCGGGACATACCGACTCCCGACTATGGCTACACCTTC. Protein: CASSHHRDIPTPDYGYTF.